The 15 T cell receptor beta chains below were found in one sample sequenced in a study of blood T cell repertoires in COVID-19. Clones were sequenced by immunoSEQ multiplex PCR, and TCRdb holds only the in-frame ones, with some missing. Of about 32,000 clones in the sample, roughly 93% were seen once. Sequencing input: peripheral blood. These receptors came from a male donor with active COVID-19.

The chain carries TRBV6-1 and TRBJ1-1, with a tentative D call TRBD1 (6 bases). CDR1 is MNHNS and CDR2 is SASEGT in the germline V gene. This CDR3 is built from 14 residues. Between the trimmed V and J ends, which lost 2 bases and 1 base, there was a span of 8 bases. CDR3 loop: CASSENRANTEAFF. DNA for the CDR3: TGTGCCAGCAGTGAAAACAGGGCGAACACTGAAGCTTTCTTT.

The rearrangement links TRBV20-1 to TRBJ2-7, with 12 bases identical to TRBD2. The CDR3 is made up of 14 amino acids. With 3 bases clipped from V and 7 bases from J, the junction kept 7 bases outside the gene matches. Germline assignment: CDR1 DFQATT and CDR2 SNEGSKA (reference sequence). Here the CDR3 reads CSASTSGGPREQYF. The CDR3 DNA sequence: TGCAGTGCTAGTACTAGCGGGGGGCCGAGGGAGCAGTACTTC.

This chain uses TRBV10-1 with TRBJ1-1; weak D call: TRBD1 (6 bases). The CDR3 is made up of 15 amino acids. Germline assignment: CDR1 WNHNN and CDR2 SYGVQD (reference sequence). Deletions cut 3 bases from V and 0 bases from J, with 11 bases between. CDR3 nucleotides: TGCGCCAGCAGTGATCGGACAGCGATGAACACTGAAGCTTTCTTT. This codes for CASSDRTAMNTEAFF.

The gene calls are TRBV6-5 and TRBJ1-4; 9 bases are shared with TRBD1. The germline V gene has CDR1 MNHEY and CDR2 SVGAGI. The CDR3 is made up of 15 amino acids. Unmatched junction bases numbered 10, after V lost 6 bases and J lost 8 bases. The CDR3 loop reads CASSYGTGSHEKLFF. DNA for the CDR3: TGTGCCAGCAGCTACGGGACAGGGTCTCACGAAAAACTGTTTTTT.

The V call is TRBV29-1, the J call TRBJ1-2, with TRBD1 identical over 10 bases. Germline V gene data show CDR1 as SQVTM and CDR2 as ANQGSEA. After removal of 5 bases from V and 4 bases from J, the junction contained 4 bases not matched to a gene. The CDR3 extends over 13 amino acids. This chain's CDR3 is CSVIGTGAYGYTF. DNA of the CDR3: TGCAGCGTTATTGGGACAGGGGCCTATGGCTACACCTTC.

The gene calls are TRBV5-4 and TRBJ2-3; 8 bases line up with TRBD1. The CDR3 is 13 residues long. Germline-derived CDR1 and CDR2 are SGHNT and YYREEE (reference sequence). The V and J ends lost 3 bases and 5 bases, in that order; junction bases with no gene match: 2. The DNA for the CDR3 is TGTGCCAGCAGCTCGACAGGGGTAGATACGCAGTATTTT. It yields the protein CASSSTGVDTQYF.

V and J are TRBV2 and TRBJ1-1; D may be TRBD1 (5 bases). Germline CDR1 is SNHLY and CDR2 is FYNNEI. The CDR3 covers 13 residues. V was trimmed by 7 bases and J by 4 bases, leaving 13 bases between them. CDR3 nucleotides: TGTGCCAGCAAGTGGGAGGGGAGCACTGAAGCTTTCTTT. This codes for CASKWEGSTEAFF.

The V call is TRBV27, the J call TRBJ1-5; D possibly corresponds to TRBD1 (6 bases). The length of the CDR3 is 14 residues. V dropped 6 bases and J dropped 1 base, with 10 bases sitting between them. The germline gives CDR1 MNHEY, CDR2 SMNVEV (reference sequence). The CDR3 nucleotides are TGTGCCAGCAGGCCTACAGGGAGCAATCAGCCCCAGCATTTT. It yields the protein CASRPTGSNQPQHF.

The CDR3 bases are TGTGCCAGCAGTTCTAGACCACCGGGACAGGGGCGAGGGGAGACCCAGTACTTC. Its protein is CASSSRPPGQGRGETQYF. This chain links TRBV27 with TRBJ2-5; 10 bases match TRBD1. The V gene end was trimmed by 4 bases and the J gene end by 5 bases; junction bases not matched to a gene: 16. The germline CDR1 and CDR2 sequences are MNHEY and SMNVEV (reference sequence). This CDR3 has 18 amino acids.

This chain uses TRBV4-2 with TRBJ1-5; D is possibly TRBD1 (6 bases). Trimming removed 4 bases at V and 8 bases at J, with 15 bases between. The germline gives CDR1 LGHNA, CDR2 YNFKEQ. This CDR3 comprises 14 residues. CDR3 in amino acids: CASSRTGILEPQHF. In DNA, the CDR3 is TGTGCCAGCAGCCGTACAGGGATTTTGGAGCCCCAGCATTTT.

The table lists this clone with a count of one. This rearrangement joins TRBV13 to TRBJ2-3; 8 bases map to TRBD1. The V and J ends lost 3 bases and 4 bases, in that order; junction bases with no gene match: 6. CDR3 length: 15 residues. Germline CDR1 is PRHDT and CDR2 is FYEKMQ (reference sequence). The CDR3 here is CASSFRTGTPDTQYF. In DNA form, the CDR3 reads TGTGCCAGCAGCTTCCGGACAGGGACCCCAGATACGCAGTATTTT.

The chain carries TRBV7-2 and TRBJ1-4, with D unresolved. The CDR3 totals 15 residues. V lost 1 base and J lost 6, with 12 bases in between. CDR1 is SGHTA and CDR2 is FQGNSA in the germline V gene. This CDR3 is CASSLGTEPYEKLFF. Written as DNA, the CDR3 is TGTGCCAGCAGCTTAGGTACAGAACCCTATGAAAAACTGTTTTTT.

The CDR3 DNA is TGCGCCAGCAGCCAAGATCGGGACTGGTCGACAGAGCAGTACTTC. It codes for CASSQDRDWSTEQYF. The chain combines TRBV4-3 with TRBJ2-7, with D perhaps TRBD2 (6 bases). The CDR3 sequence is 15 residues long. V lost 0 bases and J lost 7, with 16 bases in between. The V gene's germline CDR1 is LGHNA and CDR2 YSLEER.

The rearrangement uses TRBV4-1 and TRBJ1-1; 8 bases fit TRBD1. Trimming cost V 3 bases and J 3 bases; bases outside gene matches: 3. The CDR3 runs 14 residues. The germline CDR1 and CDR2 sequences are MGHRA and YSYEKL. This chain's CDR3 is CASSHRTGHTEAFF. The CDR3 coding sequence is TGCGCCAGCAGCCATCGGACAGGGCACACTGAAGCTTTCTTT.

This chain connects TRBV5-1 to TRBJ2-3, with 7 bases matching TRBD1. Trimming cost V 7 bases and J 0 bases; bases outside gene matches: 5. The CDR3 length is 14 residues. Germline assignment: CDR1 SGHRS and CDR2 YFSETQ. CDR3 nucleotide sequence: TGCGCCAGCCGGGACAGACTTAGCACAGATACGCAGTATTTT. As protein: CASRDRLSTDTQYF.